This T cell receptor beta chain was documented in a study of Ad26.COV2.S vaccination and SARS-CoV-2 variants. Study details: Donor got 5x10^10 or 1x10^11 viral particles of Ad26.COV2.S.

Sequenced by immunoSEQ multiplex PCR; TCRdb stores in-frame clones only, minus some. The sample gives approximately 350,000 clones, 80% to 90% of which show up once; approximately 7.8% is in the top ten. Looked up from germline, CDR1 is SEHNR and CDR2 is FQNEAQ (reference sequence). The CDR3 totals 14 residues. Trimming took off 10 bases at V and 4 bases at J, with 16 bases between the two ends. As to treatment: 19 received Ad26.COV2.S at low or high dose, single or two shots; roughly five received placebo; per-sample allocation not given. At day 63 after the first vaccine or placebo injection, samples were drawn.

The chain joins TRBV7-9 to TRBJ1-4, with unresolved D. The receptor was isolated from a person aged 18-65 years who received the Ad26.COV2.S COVID-19 vaccine or a placebo. The sequencing here drew on peripheral blood, taken in a trial of Ad26.COV2.S vaccine versus placebo. In DNA, the CDR3 is TGTGCCATCGAAAAACAGAGAGATAATGAAAAACTGTTTTTT. Its translation: CAIEKQRDNEKLFF.